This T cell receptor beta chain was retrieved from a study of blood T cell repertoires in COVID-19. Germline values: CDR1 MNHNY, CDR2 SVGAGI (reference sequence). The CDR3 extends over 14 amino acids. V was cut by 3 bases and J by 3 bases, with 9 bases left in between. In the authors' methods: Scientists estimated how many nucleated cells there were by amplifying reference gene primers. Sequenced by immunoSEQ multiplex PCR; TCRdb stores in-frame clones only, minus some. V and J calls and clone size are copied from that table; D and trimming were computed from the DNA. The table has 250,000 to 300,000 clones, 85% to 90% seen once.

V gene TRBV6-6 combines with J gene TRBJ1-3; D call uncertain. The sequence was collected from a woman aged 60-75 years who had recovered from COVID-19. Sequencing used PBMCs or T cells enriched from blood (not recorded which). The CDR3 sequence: CASSYAEVGNTIYF. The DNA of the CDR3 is TGTGCCAGCAGTTATGCGGAGGTTGGAAACACCATATATTTT.